This T cell receptor (beta chain) was retrieved from a study of identical twins. The CDR3 has 17 residues. Trimming took 5 bases from V and 3 from J; bases not matched to a gene: 14. The germline CDR1 and CDR2 sequences are MNHNS and SASEGT. Only a few counts were recorded for this clonotype. What it recognizes is unknown. cDNA carried unique molecular identifiers, and a universal primer site was added by template switching. TCRdb redid the calling of the 5' RACE reads with MiXCR, one entry per CDR3 protein. The table records some 1,700,000 distinct CDR3 sequences, about 32% of them present only once. Study-wide results and caveats: Among beta out-of-frame sequences, excess sharing between twins appeared weaker. Partly confounded zero-insertion analyses could result from invariant MAIT and iNKT cells.

The clonotype was recovered from a newborn girl in good health. Sample: cord blood. The genes are TRBV6-1 and TRBJ2-5; 8 nucleotides line up with TRBD2. DNA of the CDR3: TGTGCCAGCAGTCTCCAGGGTAGCGGGGCTTTTAAAGAGACCCAGTACTTC. It is translated as CASSLQGSGAFKETQYF.